The 17 T cell receptor beta chains given below trace back to one sample, sequenced in a study of tumor-infiltrating lymphocytes in primary liver carcinoma (TCRdb year 2017). Instrument on record: Illumina HiSeq 2500. A constant-region primer and ProtoScript II reverse transcriptase were used to reverse-transcribe TCRbeta-specific cDNA from approximately 450 ng total RNA. Construction of the TCRbeta libraries relied on three nested rounds of multiplex PCR, following a slightly modified ARM-PCR procedure. Multiplex TRBV1-TRBV30 forward primers and a Cbeta reverse primer were used in the first two PCR rounds, each of which was run for roughly 10 cycles. TCRdb itself trimmed the public reads at Q25 with fastp, ran MiXCR and retained productive beta chains. CDR3 protein sequences are deduplicated, and each keeps its most common genes and DNA. The sample table shows about 99,000 distinct CDR3 sequences, and almost 70% are seen once. 9% to 10% of the sample is held by the ten biggest clonotypes.

Without any cell sorting, total RNA and DNA were extracted together from about 19-30 mg of bulk tissue using the AllPrep DNA/RNA mini kit. Sequencing was carried out using liver tumor tissue from sampling region 5. The label giving this sample's cell subset or site can be read as: tumor region T5, tumor centre. These receptors came from a woman in her fifties or sixties with primary liver carcinoma and hepatitis B virus infection.

The chain is built from TRBV14 and TRBJ1-1; TRBD1 matches 8 bases. CDR1 is SGHDN and CDR2 is FVKESK in the germline V gene. The CDR3 consists of 18 residues. CDR3 in DNA: TGTACCATCAGCCAAGGCCTCGGACGGGGGACAGGGAACACTGAAGCTTTCTTT. It encodes CTISQGLGRGTGNTEAFF.

Concerning this clonotype: Because it lacks the conserved phenylalanine or tryptophan at the end, this CDR3 is likely a read error. The V and J genes are TRBV6-5 and TRBJ1-1; D gene unclear. The CDR3 extends over 12 amino acids. Germline V CDR1 and CDR2: MNHEY, SVGAGI. V lost 10 bases, J lost 6 bases, and 15 bases lay in between. CDR3 amino acids: CANTGVGAEAFS. The CDR3 DNA follows: TGTGCCAACACCGGGGTAGGAGCTGAAGCTTTCTCT.

The chain joins TRBV4-2 to TRBJ2-5, with D possibly being TRBD1 (6 bases). V was pared by 1 base and J by 9 bases, with 33 bases between. The CDR3 contains 20 residues. Germline values: CDR1 LGHNA, CDR2 YNFKEQ. CDR3 coding DNA: TGTGCCAGCAGCCAAGGAAACTTAGGGGGTTCGATCCTAAGCCAGGAGGCCCAGTACTTC. Its translation is CASSQGNLGGSILSQEAQYF.

The chain is built from TRBV29-1 and TRBJ2-4, with D perhaps being TRBD1 or TRBD2 (5 bases each). Germline assignment: CDR1 SQVTM and CDR2 ANQGSEA. V lost 8 bases and J lost 4, with 21 bases in between. This CDR3 comprises 15 residues. The CDR3 protein is CSCANPGAAKNIQYF. CDR3 nucleotide sequence: TGCAGCTGCGCGAACCCCGGGGCGGCGAAAAACATTCAGTACTTC.

Comments on this clonotype: A much larger clone is a single base away; this may be a read error. As the CDR3 is not closed by the conserved phenylalanine or tryptophan, this likely results from a read error. The V gene is TRBV5-1, the J gene TRBJ2-1; D call uncertain. Germline V lookup: CDR1 SGHRS, CDR2 YFSETQ. V gave up 1 base and J gave up 8 bases, with 22 bases separating them. The CDR3 contains 17 residues. In nucleotides, the CDR3 is TGCGCCAGCAGCTTGACCCCCCGTCCCAGGCCGGATCATGAGCAGTTCCTC. Its translation: CASSLTPRPRPDHEQFL.

This clonotype has more than one count but fewer than ten. The chain links TRBV30 to TRBJ2-5, with D tentatively TRBD1 (5 bases). Germline V lookup: CDR1 GTSNPN, CDR2 SVGIG (reference sequence). Trimming cost V 3 bases and J 1 base, with 12 bases left between them. The CDR3 is 14 amino acids. The CDR3 here is CAWRNTGFQETQYF. CDR3 nucleotide sequence: TGTGCCTGGAGGAACACAGGTTTCCAAGAGACCCAGTACTTC.

This clonotype was seen at least ten times. This chain joins TRBV5-1 and TRBJ2-7, with D unresolved. CDR3 length equals 14 residues. In germline, CDR1 is SGHRS, CDR2 YFSETQ. V lost 4 bases and J 2 bases, leaving 13 bases between the germline ends. The CDR3 sequence: CASSRVIEPYEQYF. The CDR3 nucleotides read TGCGCCAGCAGCCGGGTCATTGAACCCTACGAGCAGTACTTC. The whole variable domain, remainder taken from reference TRBV5-1 and TRBJ2-7, is KAGVTQTPRYLIKTRGQQVTLSCSPISGHRSVSWYQQTPGQGLQFLFEYFSETQRNKGNFPGRFSGRQFSNSRSEMNVSTLELGDSALYLCASSRVIEPYEQYFGPGTRLTVT.

The chain has TRBV5-4 and TRBJ1-1; 8 nucleotides agree with TRBD1. J was trimmed by 10 bases and V by 5 bases; bases with no gene match: 10. Germline-derived CDR1 and CDR2 are SGHNT and YYREEE (reference sequence). This CDR3 region has 13 residues. CDR3 protein: CASRNQGAPVAFF. The CDR3 DNA reads TGTGCCAGCAGAAATCAGGGGGCACCTGTAGCTTTCTTT.

This chain uses TRBV11-2 with TRBJ2-3; 11 bases agree with TRBD2. The CDR3 consists of 19 residues. Germline V gene data show CDR1 as SGHAT and CDR2 as FQNNGV. V dropped 5 bases and J dropped 4; count of bases not matched to a gene: 17. CDR3 loop: CASSPILAGVEVFADTQYF. The DNA for the CDR3 is TGTGCCAGCAGCCCCATACTAGCGGGAGTTGAGGTTTTCGCAGATACGCAGTATTTT.

On this clonotype: In this CDR3 the conserved last residue, phenylalanine or tryptophan, is missing, so a read error is likely. V and J are TRBV5-1 and TRBJ2-1, with D possibly TRBD2 on 6 matching bases. V shed 4 bases and J shed 4 bases, with 15 bases lying between them. CDR3 length equals 15 residues. Germline assignment: CDR1 SGHRS and CDR2 YFSETQ. CDR3 in amino acids: CASSLDSGVYNEQFS. Written as DNA, the CDR3 is TGCGCCAGCAGCCTTGATAGCGGAGTTTACAATGAGCAGTTCTCC.

This clonotype was picked up a small number of times. This chain connects TRBV10-3 to TRBJ2-7; D is unresolved. The CDR3 consists of 12 residues. Germline CDR1 and CDR2: ENHRY and SYGVKD. V was shortened by 3 bases and J by 0 bases, with 3 bases between the two germline ends. The CDR3 DNA reads TGTGCCATCAGTGAAGACTCCTACGAGCAGTACTTC. Its protein is CAISEDSYEQYF.

The chain carries TRBV11-3 and TRBJ2-7; 8 bases fit TRBD1. Germline lookup yields CDR1 SGHNT and CDR2 YENEEA. J lost 7 bases, V lost 8 bases, and 16 bases had no gene match. The CDR3 consists of 15 residues. CDR3 sequence (DNA): TGTGCCAGCGGCTCGGGGACAGGAGGCCGCTATGAGCAGTACTTC. Protein sequence: CASGSGTGGRYEQYF.

About this clonotype: This likely comes from a read error, as the CDR3 has no conserved phenylalanine or tryptophan at its end. The chain couples TRBV29-1 to TRBJ2-7; a weak D match, TRBD1 (5 bases). Germline loops: CDR1 SQVTM, CDR2 ANQGSEA. CDR3 length equals 14 residues. The V and J ends lost 6 bases and 0 bases respectively, with 15 bases between them. CDR3 in amino acids: CSVTRTGSSYEQYL. The CDR3, as DNA: TGCAGCGTAACTCGAACAGGAAGCTCCTACGAGCAGTACCTC.

This clonotype showed up just a few times. The CDR3 does not end in the conserved phenylalanine or tryptophan, so this is likely a read error. The rearrangement joins TRBV14 to TRBJ2-3; possible D gene TRBD1, 6 bases. This CDR3 comprises 11 residues. Between the trimmed V and J ends, which lost 4 bases and 12 bases, there was a span of 11 bases. Germline CDR1 reads SGHDN; CDR2 reads FVKESK. The CDR3 nucleotides are TGTGCCAGCAGCCCAGGGACAACCCAGTATTCT. Translation: CASSPGTTQYS.

Note on this clonotype: One end of the junction does not line up with germline, which may come from a read error. The chain recombines TRBV28 with TRBJ1-1, with no clear D. The germline V gene has CDR1 MDHEN and CDR2 SYDVKM. The CDR3 has 12 amino acids. For the CDR3, the DNA is TGTGCCCGCAGTTTAGGTCACACTGAAGCTCTCTTT. It codes for CARSLGHTEALF.

On this clonotype: One junction end does not reproduce the germline sequence, and a read error may be involved. The CDR3 coding sequence is TGCAGCGATAGGACTAGCGGCACTGAGCAGTTATTC. This sequence encodes CSDRTSGTEQLF. V gene TRBV29-1 combines with J gene TRBJ2-1; 10 nucleotides agree with TRBD2. Germline V gene sequence: CDR1 SQVTM, CDR2 ANQGSEA. The CDR3 is 12 residues long.

In regard to this clonotype: One end of the junction varies from germline; a read error may be responsible. The chain is built from TRBV11-2 and TRBJ2-2; D might be TRBD1 or TRBD2, each matching 5 bases. Germline V gene lookup returns CDR1 SGHAT and CDR2 FQNNGV. The CDR3 spans 13 residues. CDR3 DNA sequence: TGTGCCAGCAGCTTAGACCCTTCCAGGGAGCGGTTTTTT. Translated, it gives CASSLDPSRERFF.